Here is one T cell receptor (beta chain) with its context. Germline V gene lookup returns CDR1 KGHSH and CDR2 LQKENI. V was cut by 5 bases and J by 5 bases, with 10 bases left in between. The length of the CDR3 is 13 residues. The data derive from a study of blood T cell repertoires in COVID-19. Study in general: The United States, Italy and Spain were the sources of the acute and convalescent COVID-19 samples.

Individuals aged about 18 to 100 years were recruited from 24 US areas. Cohort allocation depended upon clinical history that participants reported. Produced via immunoSEQ multiplex PCR; TCRdb's table is partial and in-frame only. The sample yields 150,000 or so clones, 65% to 85% seen once. The specimen sequenced was PBMCs or T cells enriched from blood (not recorded which). The receptor was derived from a woman between 45 and 60 years old who had been exposed to COVID-19. V is TRBV18 and J is TRBJ1-5; D gene ambiguous. The CDR3 bases are TGTGCCAGCTCATTCATGGAGTATCAGCCCCAGCATTTT. It encodes CASSFMEYQPQHF.